This TCR beta chain was observed in a study of cytomegalovirus exposure and HLA in healthy donors. Study outcomes and limitations: A later analysis showed HLA-associated TCR beta chains outstripping equally common others in clonal expansion. According to an earlier analysis, most TCR beta V segments yielded productive rearrangements about 87% or about 30% of the time.

Researchers ran the PCR with 60 Vbeta and 13 Jbeta primers. This table comes from immunoSEQ multiplex PCR, and its TCRdb copy is limited to in-frame clones, with some not included. The top ten hold about 1.3% of the sample, which has 150,000 to 200,000 clones, around four fifths seen once. Turning to this clone: Antigen specificity is unknown.

Trimming took off 8 bases at V and 4 bases at J, with 14 bases between the two ends. The germline V gene has CDR1 MNHNS and CDR2 SASEGT. The CDR3 is made up of 13 amino acids. The sample was PBMCs. The sequence was collected from a man aged 30 to 39 in good health and CMV-seronegative. The chain employs TRBV6-1 and TRBJ1-1, with D uncertain. CDR3 in DNA: TGTGCCAGCGGACTATCAGGTGGCACTGAAGCTTTCTTT. Protein: CASGLSGGTEAFF.